One sample yielded the 6 T cell receptor beta chains listed below, sequenced in a study of CD8 T cells in Susac syndrome. Random hexamers served to reverse transcribe roughly 0.45 to 1 ug RNA. In TCRdb, the immunoSEQ multiplex PCR reads were re-called with MiXCR into one record per CDR3 protein. The sample includes roughly 89,000 distinct CDR3 sequences, approximately 96% seen only once; the top ten take 0.5% to 0.8%. The sequencing sample was made of CD8+ T cells from PBMCs. These receptors were collected from a human donor with Susac syndrome.

The rearrangement joins TRBV11-2 to TRBJ2-7; TRBD1 might be the D (5 bases). The CDR3 has 15 amino acids. Germline CDR1 reads SGHAT; CDR2 reads FQNNGV. V was shortened by 4 bases and J by 0 bases, with 13 bases between the two germline ends. The CDR3: CASSSDRQSSYEQYF. The CDR3, as DNA: TGTGCCAGCAGCTCAGACCGACAGAGCTCCTACGAGCAGTACTTC.

This rearrangement joins TRBV30 to TRBJ1-1; D possibly corresponds to TRBD1 (6 bases). Trimming removed 3 bases from V and 2 bases from J, with 16 bases in between. Germline V gene data show CDR1 as GTSNPN and CDR2 as SVGIG (reference sequence). This CDR3 is 15 amino acids long. CDR3 DNA sequence: TGTGCCTGGAGCAGAGCCGGGACACCAAACACTGAAGCTTTCTTT. This codes for CAWSRAGTPNTEAFF.

The chain has TRBV25-1 and TRBJ2-7; D is unresolved. In germline, CDR1 is MGHDK, CDR2 SYGVNS. The CDR3 runs 11 residues. V lost 7 bases and J 6 bases, leaving 10 bases between the germline ends. This chain's CDR3 is CASITSGEQYF. The CDR3 DNA reads as TGTGCCAGCATAACGTCGGGCGAGCAGTACTTC.

The chain recombines TRBV20-1 with TRBJ2-2; no reliable D call. CDR3 length: 14 residues. V lost 4 bases to trimming and J lost 5 bases, with 14 bases between them. In germline, CDR1 is DFQATT, CDR2 SNEGSKA (reference sequence). The DNA of the CDR3 is TGCAGTGCTACCCCCAGGCCTTTGACCGGGGAGCTGTTTTTT. This gives the protein CSATPRPLTGELFF.

This clonotype has just one count. The V and J genes are TRBV18 and TRBJ2-3, with TRBD2 matching 11 bases. Germline assignment: CDR1 KGHSH and CDR2 LQKENI. This CDR3 has 17 residues. The junction had 2 bases not matched to a gene; V was cut back by 0 bases and J by 0 bases. CDR3 DNA: TGTGCCAGCTCACCACCGGGACTAGCGGCTAGCACAGATACGCAGTATTTT. This encodes CASSPPGLAASTDTQYF.

This clonotype occurred a few times. The rearrangement links TRBV12-3 or TRBV12-4 to TRBJ2-7; no clear D. Trimming shortened V by 6 bases and J by 2 bases, and 5 bases separated the two germline ends. This CDR3 is built from 11 residues. The CDR3: CASSRAYEQYF. The CDR3 nucleotides read TGTGCCAGCAGCCGGGCCTACGAGCAGTACTTC.